Below, 15 T cell receptor beta chains from the same sample are listed, as sequenced in a study of blood T cells in healthy people across ages. With a J-beta primer mix and a sample-barcoded 5' primer, a second PCR ran about 7 to 12 cycles. TCRdb itself ran the 5' RACE reads through MiXCR, one entry per CDR3 protein. The repertoire holds 1.5 million to 1.8 million distinct CDR3 sequences, with about 45% as singletons. Sequenced material: blood. The receptors were sampled from a woman between 18 and 30 years old in good health.

The gene calls are TRBV12-3 or TRBV12-4 and TRBJ2-3; D remains unclear. Trimming cost V 6 bases and J 2 bases, with 9 bases left between them. The CDR3 is made up of 13 amino acids. The DNA of the CDR3 is TGTGCCAGCAGAGAAGGCTTCACAGATACGCAGTATTTT. It codes for CASREGFTDTQYF.

This chain joins TRBV10-3 and TRBJ2-7, with 10 bases identical to TRBD2. The ends lost 2 bases at V and 4 bases at J; junction bases unmatched: 2. CDR3 length equals 14 residues. CDR1 is ENHRY, CDR2 SYGVKD, per germline. The CDR3 reads CAISEVAGGYEQYF. In DNA form, the CDR3 reads TGTGCCATCAGTGAGGTAGCGGGAGGTTACGAGCAGTACTTC.

The V and J genes are TRBV6-5 and TRBJ2-1; 7 positions match TRBD2. CDR1 is MNHEY and CDR2 is SVGAGI in the germline V gene. The CDR3 length is 12 residues. V shed 6 bases and J 9 bases; nucleotides not matched to a gene: 5. Here the CDR3 DNA reads TGTGCCAGCAGAGCCCGGACTAGTGAGCAGTTCTTC. It encodes CASRARTSEQFF.

This clonotype has a handful of counts. The chain combines TRBV6-6 with TRBJ1-5; the D gene is possibly TRBD1 (5 bases). The length of the CDR3 is 16 residues. The germline CDR1 and CDR2 sequences are MNHNY and SVGAGI (reference sequence). V lost 0 bases to trimming and J lost 9 bases, with 18 bases between them. The CDR3 DNA sequence: TGTGCCAGCAGTTACTCGGAGCCCAGGGAGAGTTCGCCCCAGCATTTT. This encodes CASSYSEPRESSPQHF.

This clonotype was counted a few times. The V and J genes are TRBV7-2 and TRBJ2-1; D is unresolved. V was cut by 6 bases and J by 7 bases, with 7 bases left in between. The CDR3 has 11 residues. Germline V gene data show CDR1 as SGHTA and CDR2 as FQGNSA. In nucleotides, the CDR3 is TGTGCCAGCAGGTTATTTAATGAGCAGTTCTTC. Its protein is CASRLFNEQFF. Looking up the rest from reference TRBV7-2 and TRBJ2-1 gives the full variable domain: GAGVSQSPSNKVTEKGKDVELRCDPISGHTALYWYRQSLGQGLEFLIYFQGNSAPDKSGLPSDRFSAERTGGSVSTLTIQRTQQEDSAVYLCASRLFNEQFFGPGTRLTVL.

The chain combines TRBV12-3 or TRBV12-4 with TRBJ1-5; D gene unclear. The CDR3 totals 13 residues. V was cut by 5 bases and J by 5 bases, with 10 bases left in between. The DNA of the CDR3 is TGTGCCAGCAGTGCGACTACCGATCAGCCCCAGCATTTT. Translation gives CASSATTDQPQHF.

The gene calls are TRBV5-1 and TRBJ2-3; D unclear. The CDR3 has 14 residues. The germline CDR1 and CDR2 sequences are SGHRS and YFSETQ. Trimming removed 5 bases from V and 1 base from J, with 11 bases in between. The CDR3, as DNA: TGCGCCAGCAGGGTTGAGGTCGGCACAGATACGCAGTATTTT. As protein: CASRVEVGTDTQYF.

This clonotype was seen only a few times. The chain combines TRBV7-9 with TRBJ2-5; a possible D gene is TRBD1 (5 bases). The CDR3 totals 15 residues. The V gene's germline CDR1 is SEHNR and CDR2 FQNEAQ (reference sequence). Trimming removed 1 base at V and 3 bases at J, with 12 bases between. CDR3 residues: CASSLGQGVEETQYF. The CDR3 DNA sequence: TGTGCCAGCAGCTTAGGGCAGGGTGTAGAAGAGACCCAGTACTTC. Drawing the rest from reference TRBV7-9 and TRBJ2-5, the complete variable domain is DTGVSQNPRHKITKRGQNVTFRCDPISEHNRLYWYRQTLGQGPEFLTYFQNEAQLEKSRLLSDRFSAERPKGSFSTLEIQRTEQGDSAMYLCASSLGQGVEETQYFGPGTRLLVL.

The rearrangement links TRBV5-1 to TRBJ2-3; D perhaps matches TRBD1 (6 bases). From germline, CDR1 is SGHRS and CDR2 YFSETQ. Trimming stripped 1 base from V and 1 base from J, with 10 bases between. The CDR3 extends over 15 amino acids. CDR3 DNA: TGCGCCAGCAGCTTGCGGAGACAGGGCACAGATACGCAGTATTTT. This translates into CASSLRRQGTDTQYF.

The V gene is TRBV20-1, the J gene TRBJ2-7; D remains unclear. The CDR3 length is 14 residues. Germline V lookup: CDR1 DFQATT, CDR2 SNEGSKA (reference sequence). Between the trimmed V and J ends, which lost 0 bases and 2 bases, there was a span of 11 bases. The CDR3 sequence is CSARDAGFPYEQYF. In DNA, the CDR3 is TGCAGTGCTAGAGATGCAGGATTTCCCTACGAGCAGTACTTC.

V gene TRBV12-3 or TRBV12-4 combines with J gene TRBJ2-7, with TRBD1 matching over 9 bases. V trimming: 5 bases; J trimming: 6 bases; junction bases outside the gene matches: 5. This CDR3 contains 13 residues. The DNA for the CDR3 is TGTGCCAGCAGTCTGGGACAGGGTAGCGAGCAGTACTTC. Protein: CASSLGQGSEQYF.

This clonotype has more than one count but fewer than ten. V is TRBV2 and J is TRBJ1-5, with a possible D match to TRBD1 (6 bases). Germline CDR1 is SNHLY and CDR2 is FYNNEI. V was shortened by 6 bases and J by 3 bases, with 15 bases between the two germline ends. This CDR3 has 15 residues. This CDR3 is CASRFNTGNNQPQHF. DNA of the CDR3: TGTGCCAGCAGATTTAACACAGGGAACAATCAGCCCCAGCATTTT.

This clonotype was seen repeatedly, ten times or more. J is TRBJ2-3 and V is TRBV6-5, with D unclear. CDR3 size: 15 residues. Trimming left V 6 bases short and J 2 bases short, with 15 bases between. Germline V gene lookup returns CDR1 MNHEY and CDR2 SVGAGI. The DNA for the CDR3 is TGTGCCAGCAGGGGCCTGGGTTACAACACAGATACGCAGTATTTT. Its translation is CASRGLGYNTDTQYF.

The V call is TRBV29-1, the J call TRBJ2-1; D is unresolved. The CDR3 has 15 residues. Trimming cost V 4 bases and J 6 bases, with 19 bases left between them. The germline V gene encodes CDR1 SQVTM and CDR2 ANQGSEA. The CDR3 DNA reads TGCAGCGTTGGGGCAGTTTTATTAATGAGCAATGAGCAGTTCTTC. This translates into CSVGAVLLMSNEQFF.

This clonotype has a handful of counts. At one boundary the junction diverges from the germline segment, which might be a read error. This rearrangement joins TRBV7-7 to TRBJ2-1; D remains unclear. The germline V gene encodes CDR1 SSHAT and CDR2 FNYEAQ (reference sequence). The CDR3 is 17 residues long. DNA of the CDR3: TGTGCTAGCAGCTTATCCCGTCTTAGCTGGAATGACAATGAGCAGTTCTTC. Translated, it gives CASSLSRLSWNDNEQFF.